This note documents a single T cell receptor (beta chain) sequence. These data originate in a study of blood T cell repertoires in COVID-19. Whole-study context: Italy, Spain and the United States were the sources of the convalescent and acute COVID-19 samples. Sources were T cells, B-cell-depleted T cells, or PBMCs; the material itself was cDNA or gDNA.

V shed 1 base and J shed 0 bases, with 10 bases lying between them. CDR3 length: 15 residues. Germline loops: CDR1 SGDLS, CDR2 YYNGEE. Original processing notes: Reference gene primers were amplified, and this amplification served to estimate nucleated cell counts. Profiling relied on immunoSEQ multiplex PCR, and the TCRdb table lists in-frame clones only, not all of them. V, J and clone size are those of that table, while D and trimming were read from the DNA. The sample holds about 200,000 clones, about 93% seen once. V and J are TRBV9 and TRBJ1-1; D uncertain. This clonotype was sampled from a man aged 45-65 years with acute or convalescent COVID-19. Sequenced: peripheral blood. CDR3: CASSVLDFMNTEAFF. In DNA, the CDR3 is TGTGCCAGCAGCGTATTAGACTTCATGAACACTGAAGCTTTCTTT.